The 13 T cell receptor beta chains below all came from one sample that was sequenced in a study of shared clonotypes between healthy human individuals. TCRdb's copy holds only in-frame clones and misses some; the assay was immunoSEQ multiplex PCR. In the table there are fewer than 1.6 million clones, about 98.5% of which are singletons. Sample: naive CD4+ T cells sorted from blood. As to subset: CD45RA+ positively selected. These receptors originate from a man aged 25 to 45 in good health.

The rearrangement links TRBV19 to TRBJ2-5, with TRBD2 matching 8 bases. After removal of 7 bases from V and 5 bases from J, the junction contained 3 bases not matched to a gene. Germline-derived CDR1 and CDR2 are LNHDA and SQIVND (reference sequence). This CDR3 is 12 amino acids long. The chain's CDR3 is CASIREGETQYF. CDR3 coding DNA: TGTGCCAGTATTCGGGAGGGCGAGACCCAGTACTTC.

V gene TRBV27 combines with J gene TRBJ1-1; a possible D gene is TRBD1 (6 bases). The V end was cut by 6 bases, the J end by 3 bases, with 17 bases between. The V gene's germline CDR1 is MNHEY and CDR2 SMNVEV (reference sequence). This CDR3 spans 15 amino acids. CDR3 bases: TGTGCCAGCAGCAGACCCCCAGGGGACTACACTGAAGCTTTCTTT. It codes for CASSRPPGDYTEAFF.

This clone was counted once. V is TRBV10-2 and J is TRBJ2-7, with TRBD2 identical over 9 bases. There are 16 residues in the CDR3. Germline loops: CDR1 WSHSY, CDR2 SAAADI. V dropped 0 bases and J dropped 2; count of bases not matched to a gene: 5. The CDR3 reads CASSESTSGFPYEQYF. CDR3 coding DNA: TGCGCCAGCAGTGAGTCGACTAGCGGATTCCCCTACGAGCAGTACTTC.

The gene calls are TRBV6-5 and TRBJ2-3; the D call may be TRBD1 or TRBD2 (6 bases each). In germline, CDR1 is MNHEY, CDR2 SVGAGI. The CDR3 extends over 14 amino acids. V lost 6 bases and J lost 1, with 11 bases in between. Here the CDR3 DNA reads TGTGCCAGCAGGGAGGGGGGTGGCACAGATACGCAGTATTTT. It specifies CASREGGGTDTQYF.

The chain links TRBV15 to TRBJ2-5; 10 nucleotides line up with TRBD1. Germline CDR1 is LNHNV and CDR2 is YYDKDF (reference sequence). The CDR3 sequence is 15 residues long. Trimming removed 3 bases from V and 3 bases from J; junction bases left unmatched: 4. CDR3 protein: CATSSPGQGKETQYF. CDR3 sequence (DNA): TGTGCCACCAGCAGCCCGGGACAGGGGAAAGAGACCCAGTACTTC.

This chain joins TRBV6-1 and TRBJ1-1; 7 bases match TRBD1. Germline CDR1 reads MNHNS; CDR2 reads SASEGT. The ends lost 6 bases at V and 1 base at J; junction bases unmatched: 2. The CDR3 consists of 13 residues. CDR3 in DNA: TGTGCCAGCAGGTACAGGGGGAACACTGAAGCTTTCTTT. Translating gives CASRYRGNTEAFF.

CDR3 nucleotides: TGTGCCAGCAGTTCTCCCGGACAGGGTACCACTGAAGCTTTCTTT. It encodes CASSSPGQGTTEAFF. The rearrangement uses TRBV27 and TRBJ1-1; 8 bases are shared with TRBD1. The V gene's germline CDR1 is MNHEY and CDR2 SMNVEV (reference sequence). This CDR3 is built from 15 residues. Trimming at V came to 4 bases and at J to 4 bases, leaving 8 bases not matched to a gene.

The V gene is TRBV28, the J gene TRBJ1-2; 7 bases agree with TRBD1. Germline lookup yields CDR1 MDHEN and CDR2 SYDVKM. CDR3 length equals 15 residues. V gave up 1 base and J gave up 4 bases; unmatched junction bases: 6. The CDR3 sequence: CASSLSAGTAYGYTF. For the CDR3, the DNA is TGTGCCAGCAGTTTATCCGCCGGGACAGCCTATGGCTACACCTTC.

The chain carries TRBV20-1 and TRBJ1-4; D remains ambiguous. This CDR3 contains 11 residues. Trimming took 5 bases from V and 16 from J, leaving 17 bases between them. Germline V gene sequence: CDR1 DFQATT, CDR2 SNEGSKA (reference sequence). The CDR3 reads CSAPSGKATFF. CDR3 nucleotides: TGCAGTGCTCCCTCGGGAAAAGCTACGTTTTTT.

This chain uses TRBV5-1 with TRBJ2-5; TRBD2 agrees at 8 bases. V dropped 1 base and J dropped 5; count of bases not matched to a gene: 7. The CDR3 contains 15 residues. Germline CDR1 and CDR2: SGHRS and YFSETQ. CDR3 bases: TGCGCCAGCAGCTTGCCAGTGGGCGGGAGGGAGACCCAGTACTTC. Translated: CASSLPVGGRETQYF.

V is TRBV11-2 and J is TRBJ2-2, with D uncertain. V dropped 6 bases and J dropped 3 bases, with 14 bases sitting between them. The V gene's germline CDR1 is SGHAT and CDR2 FQNNGV. The CDR3 has 15 residues. This chain's CDR3 is CASSPVRRYTGELFF. CDR3 DNA: TGTGCCAGCAGTCCCGTCAGAAGGTACACCGGGGAGCTGTTTTTT.

This clone has just one count. The chain links TRBV28 to TRBJ1-1, with D maybe TRBD1 (6 bases). This CDR3 comprises 14 residues. Germline V gives CDR1 MDHEN, CDR2 SYDVKM. V was clipped by 6 bases and J by 0 bases, with 11 bases between them. DNA for the CDR3: TGTGCCAGCAGGCAAGGGGACATGAACACTGAAGCTTTCTTT. Residues: CASRQGDMNTEAFF.

This clone was observed a handful of times. This sequence joins TRBV28 and TRBJ1-2; a weak D match, TRBD1 (5 bases). V was trimmed by 6 bases and J by 3 bases, leaving 14 bases between them. Per the germline V gene, CDR1 is MDHEN and CDR2 is SYDVKM. This CDR3 comprises 14 residues. The CDR3 sequence is CASSRPGGDYGYTF. Written as DNA, the CDR3 is TGTGCCAGCAGCCGACCAGGAGGGGACTATGGCTACACCTTC.